In its sample, the clone carrying this T cell receptor beta chain was seen a few times. The antigen is unknown. This record comes from a study of shared clonotypes between healthy human individuals. Notes on the study in general: The expectation was that sequencing depth would affect clonotype sharing among donors. Non-shared clonotypes were found to have lower generation probabilities than the clonotypes that were shared by all four of the sorted-subset donors. The researchers took only blood, and tissue repertoires probably look different.

Deletions cut 3 bases from V and 4 bases from J, with 15 bases between. CDR1 is ENHRY and CDR2 is SYGVKD in the germline V gene. CDR3 length: 15 residues. Sequencing was performed with immunoSEQ multiplex PCR; in TCRdb, only in-frame clones are kept and a portion is missing. The repertoire has hundreds of thousands of clones, 60% to 75% of them found once; the top ten carry 1.5% to 2%. The donors were adults (healthy and HIV-negative) with no recent acute infections or vaccinations. Sequencing was performed on memory CD4+ T cells sorted from blood. Regarding subset: CD45RA-negative fraction. The clonotype was recovered from a woman aged 25 to 39 in good health. The V and J genes are TRBV10-3 and TRBJ1-2; a possible D gene is TRBD1 (6 bases). As DNA, the CDR3 is TGTGCCATCAGTGACGCCAGGGGCGACCTCTATGGCTACACCTTC. This translates into CAISDARGDLYGYTF.